This section outlines one T cell receptor beta chain sequence together with its context. What it binds is unknown. The CDR3 is 13 amino acids. Germline V gene lookup returns CDR1 SGHVS and CDR2 FNYEAQ. Trimming removed 4 bases from V and 6 bases from J, with 9 bases in between. The data originate from a study of T cell responses to AZD1222 COVID-19 vaccine. The study, taken as a whole, reports: Seropositive AZD1222 recipients at baseline numbered only six or seven. Samples come after the peak T cell response, not at day 14. Clonal diversity was possibly underestimated, and the donors were mostly white British, with more females. Rises in breadth and depth of Spike-specific TCRs came after two AZD1222 doses.

Using immunoSEQ multiplex PCR, the repertoire was profiled, and TCRdb retains in-frame clones only, with some absent. The sample holds roughly 93,000 clones, 90% seen once. The sample consisted of peripheral blood, taken on day 0 of AZD1222 vaccination. The chain carries TRBV7-6 and TRBJ2-2; no clear D gene. The receptor was isolated from an adult in good health. CDR3 residues: CASSSLSPGELFF. CDR3 DNA sequence: TGTGCCAGCAGCTCCCTTAGCCCCGGGGAGCTGTTTTTT.